Sequencing of this T cell receptor (beta chain) was carried out in a study of blood T cell repertoires in COVID-19. Study as a whole: There were acute and convalescent COVID-19 samples, and they came from the United States, Italy and Spain. T cells, B-cell-depleted T cells, or PBMCs provided the cDNA or gDNA that served as material.

As originally analysed: Counts of nucleated cells, estimated from reference gene primer amplification, were obtained. Produced via immunoSEQ multiplex PCR; TCRdb's table is partial and in-frame only. The D gene and trimming were derived from the DNA, and the V and J assignments and clone size from that table. The sample lists 200,000 to 250,000 clones, 65% to 85% occurring once. In germline, CDR1 is SEHNR, CDR2 FQNEAQ (reference sequence). The V end was cut by 2 bases, the J end by 10 bases, with 8 bases between. The CDR3 loop spans 11 amino acids. The sequence was obtained from a woman aged 80 or older with acute or convalescent COVID-19. V is TRBV7-9 and J is TRBJ1-2; no reliable D call. Sequenced input: peripheral blood. This chain's CDR3 is CASSLSMPYTF. The CDR3, as DNA: TGTGCCAGCAGCTTATCTATGCCCTACACCTTC.